These 19 T cell receptor beta chains were all obtained from the same sample, sequenced in a study of T-cell memory formation after mild COVID-19. TCRdb fed the 5' RACE reads into MiXCR, producing one record per CDR3 protein. Of under 50,000 distinct CDR3 sequences listed, around a quarter were seen once; the top ten hold 43%. The source material was PBMCs or a T cell subset sorted from them (not recorded which). Every receptor here comes from a young man who had mild COVID-19 (a few samples of this study predate the infection). Cell type and time point are not known.

CDR3 sequence: CASSPWGGSTDTQYF. For the CDR3, the DNA is TGTGCCAGCAGCCCCTGGGGGGGCTCCACAGATACGCAGTATTTT. The chain links TRBV7-9 to TRBJ2-3; tentative D call: TRBD2 (7 bases). Germline CDR1 and CDR2: SEHNR and FQNEAQ (reference sequence). The CDR3 spans 15 residues. Trimming removed 5 bases at V and 2 bases at J, with 14 bases between.

This clonotype was found a few times. CDR3 in amino acids: CASSQLAAYEQYF. DNA of the CDR3: TGTGCCAGCAGCCAATTGGCAGCCTACGAGCAGTACTTC. The chain joins TRBV14 to TRBJ2-7; D not resolved. CDR1 is SGHDN, CDR2 FVKESK, per germline. V was trimmed by 2 bases and J by 2 bases, leaving 7 bases between them. The CDR3 is made up of 13 amino acids.

V usage is TRBV9 and J usage is TRBJ2-3, with unresolved D. This CDR3 is 15 amino acids long. Germline loops: CDR1 SGDLS, CDR2 YYNGEE. The germline V and J ends were trimmed by 0 bases and 3 bases, with 11 bases remaining between them. The CDR3 nucleotides are TGTGCCAGCAGCGTAGCAGGATTTGGGACAGATACGCAGTATTTT. It encodes CASSVAGFGTDTQYF.

The gene calls are TRBV29-1 and TRBJ2-7, with no clear D. This CDR3 is built from 13 residues. Trimming left V 0 bases short and J 0 bases short, with 6 bases between. Germline CDR1 SQVTM, CDR2 ANQGSEA. CDR3 protein: CSVEDRTSYEQYF. In DNA, the CDR3 is TGCAGCGTTGAAGATCGGACCTCCTACGAGCAGTACTTC.

V gene TRBV5-6 combines with J gene TRBJ2-3; D is possibly TRBD2 (7 bases). The CDR3 consists of 14 residues. CDR1 is SGHDT and CDR2 is YYEEEE in the germline V gene. The V and J ends lost 4 bases and 0 bases respectively, with 9 bases between them. The chain's CDR3 is CASSGGASTDTQYF. The CDR3 DNA is TGTGCCAGCAGCGGGGGGGCTAGCACAGATACGCAGTATTTT. Combining the CDR3 with reference TRBV5-6 and TRBJ2-3 gives the whole variable domain DAGVTQSPTHLIKTRGQQVTLRCSPKSGHDTVSWYQQALGQGPQFIFQYYEEEERQRGNFPDRFSGHQFPNYSSELNVNALLLGDSALYLCASSGGASTDTQYFGPGTRLTVL.

The chain joins TRBV3-1 to TRBJ1-2, with 10 bases fitting TRBD1. The junction had 9 bases not matched to a gene; V was cut back by 4 bases and J by 4 bases. The CDR3 has 16 amino acids. Germline CDR1 is LGHDT and CDR2 is YNNKEL (reference sequence). The DNA of the CDR3 is TGTGCCAGCAGCCCCACAAGACAGGGGGCTTTCTATGGCTACACCTTC. This codes for CASSPTRQGAFYGYTF.

At least ten counts were recorded for this clonotype. The chain combines TRBV6-5 with TRBJ2-2; D possibly corresponds to TRBD2 (6 bases). CDR1 and CDR2 from the germline V gene are MNHEY and SVGAGI. The CDR3 runs to 13 residues. V gave up 8 bases and J gave up 1 base, with 8 bases separating them. This chain's CDR3 is CASVEGNTGELFF. CDR3 nucleotide sequence: TGTGCCAGCGTGGAGGGGAACACCGGGGAGCTGTTTTTT.

The chain is built from TRBV5-5 and TRBJ2-6; unclear D gene. There are 17 residues in the CDR3. CDR1 and CDR2 from the germline V gene are SGHKS and YYEKEE (reference sequence). Between the trimmed V and J ends, which lost 1 base and 0 bases, there was a span of 11 bases. The CDR3 nucleotides read TGTGCCAGCAGCTTGAGGCACGGTCCCTCTGGGGCCAACGTCCTGACTTTC. This encodes CASSLRHGPSGANVLTF.

The V and J genes are TRBV4-1 and TRBJ1-2; a weak D match, TRBD1 (5 bases). This CDR3 is built from 15 residues. V lost 1 base to trimming and J lost 2 bases, with 11 bases between them. CDR1 is MGHRA, CDR2 YSYEKL, per germline. CDR3 sequence: CASSQVGGVNYGYTF. CDR3 DNA: TGCGCCAGCAGCCAAGTCGGGGGGGTAAACTATGGCTACACCTTC.

This clonotype has a handful of counts. The chain is built from TRBV19 and TRBJ1-5; 9 bases agree with TRBD1. This CDR3 region has 16 residues. J was trimmed by 0 bases and V by 6 bases; bases with no gene match: 6. Germline assignment: CDR1 LNHDA and CDR2 SQIVND (reference sequence). The CDR3 protein is CASSWTGDNSNQPQHF. DNA for the CDR3: TGTGCCAGTAGCTGGACAGGGGATAATAGCAATCAGCCCCAGCATTTT. Full variable domain (outside the CDR3, taken from reference TRBV19 and TRBJ1-5): DGGITQSPKYLFRKEGQNVTLSCEQNLNHDAMYWYRQDPGQGLRLIYYSQIVNDFQKGDIAEGYSVSREKKESFPLTVTSAQKNPTAFYLCASSWTGDNSNQPQHFGDGTRLSIL.

The V gene is TRBV16, the J gene TRBJ2-1; a possible D gene is TRBD2 (5 bases). Germline values: CDR1 KGHSY, CDR2 FQNENV. The CDR3 has 14 amino acids. The V end lost 0 bases, the J end lost 6 bases, and 9 bases lay between the germline ends. The CDR3 loop is CASSQSLGINEQFF. For the CDR3, the DNA is TGTGCCAGCAGCCAATCACTAGGAATCAATGAGCAGTTCTTC.

The genes are TRBV28 and TRBJ1-1; no clear D. The CDR3 sequence is 10 residues long. Trimming shortened V by 6 bases and J by 3 bases, and 2 bases separated the two germline ends. Germline loops: CDR1 MDHEN, CDR2 SYDVKM. The CDR3 DNA sequence: TGTGCCAGCAGACACACTGAAGCTTTCTTT. Protein sequence: CASRHTEAFF.

The sample holds a few counts of this clonotype. The chain joins TRBV7-9 to TRBJ2-3; TRBD2 might be the D (5 bases). In germline, CDR1 is SEHNR, CDR2 FQNEAQ (reference sequence). This CDR3 spans 14 amino acids. V shed 3 bases and J shed 5 bases, with 12 bases lying between them. CDR3 coding DNA: TGTGCCAGCAGCTTCCCAGCGGAGCAAGATACGCAGTATTTT. Translating it yields CASSFPAEQDTQYF.

The gene calls are TRBV4-1 and TRBJ1-3; 8 bases fit TRBD1. Germline CDR1 and CDR2: MGHRA and YSYEKL. V lost 4 bases, J lost 2 bases, and 1 base stayed unmatched. The CDR3 contains 14 residues. The CDR3 DNA sequence: TGCGCCAGCAGCCCACAGGGGGCTGGAAACACCATATATTTT. This gives the protein CASSPQGAGNTIYF.

The V call is TRBV5-5, the J call TRBJ2-3; D could derive from TRBD1 or TRBD2 (6 bases each). The CDR3 loop spans 14 amino acids. Germline CDR1 reads SGHKS; CDR2 reads YYEKEE (reference sequence). V lost 5 bases and J lost 2, with 12 bases in between. CDR3 DNA sequence: TGTGCCAGCAGGCGGGACACCAACACAGATACGCAGTATTTT. This encodes CASRRDTNTDTQYF.

This clonotype was observed a few times. The chain recombines TRBV15 with TRBJ2-1; a weak D match, TRBD2 (5 bases). The V gene's germline CDR1 is LNHNV and CDR2 YYDKDF (reference sequence). Trimming removed 3 bases at V and 3 bases at J, with 9 bases between. This CDR3 contains 14 residues. The DNA for the CDR3 is TGTGCCACCAGCAGGGATAGCGACTACAATGAGCAGTTCTTC. Encoded protein: CATSRDSDYNEQFF.

The CDR3 coding sequence is TGCGCCAGCAGCCAAGATCTTGACAGGGGGCATAGGGGCTACACCTTC. As protein: CASSQDLDRGHRGYTF. The gene calls are TRBV4-3 and TRBJ1-2; 10 nucleotides line up with TRBD1. Trimming removed 0 bases from V and 8 bases from J; junction bases left unmatched: 9. Germline CDR1 LGHNA, CDR2 YSLEER. The CDR3 covers 16 residues.

There are a few counts of this clonotype. The chain combines TRBV10-3 with TRBJ2-7; the D gene is possibly TRBD1 (6 bases). The germline gives CDR1 ENHRY, CDR2 SYGVKD. CDR3 length: 13 amino acids. Trimming shortened V by 5 bases and J by 2 bases, and 10 bases separated the two germline ends. The CDR3 reads CAISQGQAYEQYV. CDR3 sequence (DNA): TGTGCCATCAGTCAGGGACAAGCCTACGAGCAGTACGTC.

This clonotype was found a few times. The chain links TRBV7-2 to TRBJ1-5; no definite D call. V lost 3 bases, J lost 0 bases, and 18 bases lay in between. The CDR3 spans 18 residues. Germline lookup yields CDR1 SGHTA and CDR2 FQGNSA. CDR3 bases: TGTGCCAGCAGCTTTAAACCGGGAGCAATTTATAGCAATCAGCCCCAGCATTTT. Its protein product is CASSFKPGAIYSNQPQHF.